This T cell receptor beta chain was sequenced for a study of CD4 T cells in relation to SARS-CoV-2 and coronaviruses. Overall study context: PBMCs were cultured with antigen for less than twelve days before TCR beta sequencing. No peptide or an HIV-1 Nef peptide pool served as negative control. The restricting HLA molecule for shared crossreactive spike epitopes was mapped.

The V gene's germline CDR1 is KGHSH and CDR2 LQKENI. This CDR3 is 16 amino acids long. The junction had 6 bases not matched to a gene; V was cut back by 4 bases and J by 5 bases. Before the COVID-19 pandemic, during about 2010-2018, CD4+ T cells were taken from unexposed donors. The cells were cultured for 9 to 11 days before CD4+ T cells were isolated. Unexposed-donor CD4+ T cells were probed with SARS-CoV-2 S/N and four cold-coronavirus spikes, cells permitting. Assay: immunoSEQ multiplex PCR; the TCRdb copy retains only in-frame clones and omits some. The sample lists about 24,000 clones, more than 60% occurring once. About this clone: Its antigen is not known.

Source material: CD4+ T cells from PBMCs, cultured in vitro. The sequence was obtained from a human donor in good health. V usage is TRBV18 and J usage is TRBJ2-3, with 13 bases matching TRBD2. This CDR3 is CASSLGGLAGVDTQYF. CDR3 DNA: TGTGCCAGCTCACTCGGAGGACTAGCGGGAGTAGATACGCAGTATTTT.